A selection of T cell receptor beta chains follows, all from one sample in a study of spatial heterogeneity in lung cancer. One entry per CDR3 protein, called by TCRdb with MiXCR from the 5' RACE reads. The data contain tens of thousands of distinct CDR3 sequences, 8.5% to 12% of them singletons. The source was PBMCs, collected at follow-up. The receptors were sampled from a female donor with early-stage non-small cell lung cancer. The CDR3 runs from the conserved cysteine through the conserved F or W. D genes are given only for firm matches. Only part of the rows carry a size: once, few, many, or a class if the clone is expanded.

clone size: NA; D gene: NA; V gene: TRBV29-1; J gene: TRBJ1-2; CDR3 protein: CSVEDAQEFNYGYTF; CDR3 DNA: TGCAGCGTTGAAGATGCCCAGGAGTTTAACTATGGCTACACCTTC
clone size: NA; D gene: NA; V gene: TRBV6-2/TRBV6-3; J gene: TRBJ2-5; CDR3 protein: CASRRASTAGETQYF; CDR3 DNA: TGTGCCAGCAGACGAGCCTCTACCGCTGGGGAGACCCAGTACTTC
clone size: NA; D gene: NA; V gene: TRBV20-1; J gene: TRBJ2-5; CDR3 protein: CSAQEETQYF; CDR3 DNA: TGCAGTGCCCAGGAGGAGACCCAGTACTTC
clone size: many; D gene: NA; V gene: TRBV29-1; J gene: TRBJ2-2; CDR3 protein: CSVAQGEWTGELFF; CDR3 DNA: TGCAGCGTTGCCCAGGGAGAATGGACCGGGGAGCTGTTTTTT
clone size: many; D gene: NA; V gene: TRBV12-3/TRBV12-4; J gene: TRBJ1-5; CDR3 protein: CASSFEAQPQHF; CDR3 DNA: TGTGCCAGCAGTTTCGAGGCTCAGCCCCAGCATTTT
clone size: many; D gene: TRBD1; V gene: TRBV11-2; J gene: TRBJ2-7; CDR3 protein: CASSPISRAQGETYEQYF; CDR3 DNA: TGTGCCAGCAGCCCCATATCAAGGGCGCAGGGGGAAACCTACGAGCAGTACTTC
clone size: many; D gene: NA; V gene: TRBV20-1; J gene: TRBJ2-7; CDR3 protein: CSAGRGRREQYF; CDR3 DNA: TGCAGTGCCGGCCGAGGGCGACGCGAGCAGTACTTC
clone size: many; D gene: NA; V gene: TRBV12-5; J gene: TRBJ2-5; CDR3 protein: CASGPDLQETQYF; CDR3 DNA: TGTGCTAGTGGCCCCGATCTCCAAGAGACCCAGTACTTC
clone size: medium-sized; D gene: TRBD1; V gene: TRBV29-1; J gene: TRBJ2-3; CDR3 protein: CSVSGQGLNTQYF; CDR3 DNA: TGCAGCGTTTCGGGACAGGGTCTGAATACGCAGTATTTT
clone size: many; D gene: NA; V gene: TRBV19; J gene: TRBJ1-1; CDR3 protein: CASSISPGRTEAFF; CDR3 DNA: TGTGCCAGTAGTATCAGTCCCGGTCGGACTGAAGCTTTCTTT
clone size: NA; D gene: NA; V gene: TRBV6-5; J gene: TRBJ2-3; CDR3 protein: CASSSPFRGATDTQYF; CDR3 DNA: TGTGCCAGCAGTTCCCCTTTTCGGGGGGCAACAGATACGCAGTATTTT
clone size: NA; D gene: NA; V gene: TRBV28; J gene: TRBJ1-2; CDR3 protein: CASSFGVDGYTF; CDR3 DNA: TGTGCCAGCAGTTTCGGAGTAGATGGCTACACCTTC
clone size: few; D gene: TRBD2; V gene: TRBV27; J gene: TRBJ2-3; CDR3 protein: CASSPTSGGAADTQYF; CDR3 DNA: TGTGCCAGCAGTCCGACTAGCGGGGGGGCCGCGGATACGCAGTATTTT
clone size: few; D gene: NA; V gene: TRBV2; J gene: TRBJ2-7; CDR3 protein: CASSDDSYEQYF; CDR3 DNA: TGTGCCAGCAGTGATGACTCCTACGAGCAGTACTTC
clone size: NA; D gene: NA; V gene: TRBV9; J gene: TRBJ2-3; CDR3 protein: CASSVVADGTDTQYF; CDR3 DNA: TGTGCCAGCAGCGTAGTAGCGGATGGCACAGATACGCAGTATTTT
clone size: many; D gene: NA; V gene: TRBV6-1; J gene: TRBJ1-1; CDR3 protein: CASSEMNTEAFF; CDR3 DNA: TGTGCCAGCAGTGAAATGAACACTGAAGCTTTCTTT
clone size: many; D gene: NA; V gene: TRBV29-1; J gene: TRBJ1-4; CDR3 protein: CSVEEQGEKLFF; CDR3 DNA: TGCAGCGTTGAAGAACAGGGTGAAAAACTGTTTTTT
clone size: few; D gene: TRBD1; V gene: TRBV5-1; J gene: TRBJ1-1; CDR3 protein: CASSGGGMNTEAFF; CDR3 DNA: TGCGCCAGCAGCGGAGGGGGCATGAACACTGAAGCTTTCTTT
clone size: NA; D gene: NA; V gene: TRBV7-6; J gene: TRBJ2-5; CDR3 protein: CASSLEKDRGSFMYQETQYF; CDR3 DNA: TGTGCCAGCAGCTTAGAAAAGGATCGAGGCAGCTTTATGTACCAAGAGACCCAGTACTTC
clone size: once; D gene: NA; V gene: TRBV7-2; J gene: TRBJ2-3; CDR3 protein: CASSLGKHTQYF; CDR3 DNA: TGTGCCAGCAGCTTGGGGAAACATACGCAGTATTTT
clone size: many; D gene: NA; V gene: TRBV7-6; J gene: TRBJ2-2; CDR3 protein: CASSPGTGVPGELFF; CDR3 DNA: TGTGCCAGCAGCCCCGGGACTGGGGTTCCCGGGGAGCTGTTTTTT
clone size: few; D gene: TRBD1; V gene: TRBV2; J gene: TRBJ2-7; CDR3 protein: CASSGRGQGEQYF; CDR3 DNA: TGTGCCAGCAGTGGCAGGGGGCAAGGCGAGCAGTACTTC
clone size: many; D gene: NA; V gene: TRBV12-3/TRBV12-4; J gene: TRBJ2-5; CDR3 protein: CASSSPAGALDKGETQYF; CDR3 DNA: TGTGCCAGCAGCTCACCGGCCGGGGCCTTGGACAAGGGGGAGACCCAGTACTTC
clone size: many; D gene: NA; V gene: TRBV7-9; J gene: TRBJ2-3; CDR3 protein: CASSPPGPAFTDTQYF; CDR3 DNA: TGTGCCAGCAGCCCACCTGGGCCGGCTTTCACAGATACGCAGTATTTT
clone size: NA; D gene: NA; V gene: TRBV7-2; J gene: TRBJ2-2; CDR3 protein: CASSPRYWKNPSSPTGELFF; CDR3 DNA: TGTGCCAGCAGCCCCCGATATTGGAAGAATCCCAGTAGCCCCACCGGGGAGCTGTTTTTT
clone size: NA; D gene: TRBD1; V gene: TRBV2; J gene: TRBJ2-1; CDR3 protein: CASTAGQGDGEQFF; CDR3 DNA: TGTGCCAGCACCGCGGGACAGGGGGACGGGGAGCAGTTCTTC
clone size: NA; D gene: TRBD1; V gene: TRBV6-1; J gene: TRBJ2-1; CDR3 protein: CASRGQGRTGFF; CDR3 DNA: TGTGCCAGCAGGGGACAGGGTCGGACAGGGTTCTTC
clone size: few; D gene: NA; V gene: TRBV6-2/TRBV6-3; J gene: TRBJ1-1; CDR3 protein: CASSTRGGRSYTEAFF; CDR3 DNA: TGTGCCAGCAGCACCCGCGGGGGCAGATCTTACACTGAAGCTTTCTTT
clone size: many; D gene: NA; V gene: TRBV11-2; J gene: TRBJ1-6; CDR3 protein: CASSPDRTAYNSPLHF; CDR3 DNA: TGTGCCAGCAGCCCGGACAGAACCGCTTATAATTCACCCCTCCACTTT
clone size: NA; D gene: NA; V gene: TRBV11-2; J gene: TRBJ2-1; CDR3 protein: CASSLGGPEQFF; CDR3 DNA: TGTGCCAGCAGCTTAGGAGGGCCTGAGCAGTTCTTC
clone size: few; D gene: NA; V gene: TRBV7-9; J gene: TRBJ1-1; CDR3 protein: CASSLQGTGEAFF; CDR3 DNA: TGTGCCAGCAGCTTACAGGGGACGGGAGAAGCTTTCTTT